Listed below are T cell receptor beta chains from one sample, sequenced in a study of T cells in Graves' hyperthyroidism and ophthalmopathy. TCRdb itself ran the multiplex PCR reads through MiXCR, one entry per CDR3 protein. Of hundreds of thousands of distinct CDR3 sequences listed, about 17% were seen once; the top ten hold about a sixth. Sequenced sample: blood. Receptors originate from a woman aged 45-65 years with Graves' hyperthyroidism that later progressed to Graves' ophthalmopathy. The CDR3 runs from the conserved cysteine through the conserved F or W. A D gene is named only where the DNA matches it firmly. Expanded clones get a size class; other rows say once, few or many, or leave the size out.

v_gene	j_gene	d_gene	abundance	CDR3aa	CDR3nt
TRBV11-2	TRBJ1-4	TRBD1	few	CASIPTGATNEKLFF	TGTGCCAGCATCCCAACAGGGGCAACTAATGAAAAACTGTTTTTT
TRBV19	TRBJ2-1	TRBD2	-	CASTVGLAGGHEQFF	TGTGCCAGTACGGTCGGGCTAGCGGGGGGCCATGAGCAGTTCTTC
TRBV6-5	TRBJ2-7	TRBD2	many	CASSYWPPRGVHYEQYF	TGTGCCAGCAGTTACTGGCCCCCACGGGGGGTTCATTACGAGCAGTACTTC
TRBV13	TRBJ2-7	TRBD1	many	CASSLLGTGSYEQYF	TGTGCCAGCAGCTTACTTGGGACAGGGTCCTACGAGCAGTACTTC
TRBV7-2	TRBJ1-1	TRBD1	few	CASSLVPRGTGGLSTEAFF	TGTGCCAGCAGCTTAGTACCCAGGGGGACAGGCGGATTGAGCACTGAAGCTTTCTTT
TRBV6-1	TRBJ1-5	TRBD1	-	CASGLDREANQPQHF	TGTGCCAGCGGATTGGACAGGGAAGCCAATCAGCCCCAGCATTTT
TRBV3-1	TRBJ1-2	-	many	CASSRTDDGYTF	TGTGCCAGCAGTAGGACTGACGATGGCTACACCTTC
TRBV29-1	TRBJ1-1	-	-	CSVGVGGTEAFF	TGCAGCGTTGGCGTGGGGGGTACTGAAGCTTTCTTT
TRBV6-1	TRBJ2-4	TRBD1	-	CASSSLGTEKYF	TGTGCCAGCAGCTCCCTCGGGACAGAGAAGTACTTC
TRBV9	TRBJ1-1	-	-	CASSVGAGSTEAFF	TGTGCCAGCAGCGTAGGGGCAGGGAGTACTGAAGCTTTCTTT
TRBV11-2	TRBJ1-1	TRBD1	many	CASSFRGQLNTEAFF	TGTGCCAGCAGCTTCCGGGGACAGCTGAACACTGAAGCTTTCTTT
TRBV4-2	TRBJ2-1	-	-	CASSKGLTSDEQFF	TGTGCCAGCAGCAAGGGCCTTACGAGCGATGAGCAGTTCTTC
TRBV9	TRBJ1-3	TRBD1	-	CASSAMTGGTGNTIYF	TGTGCCAGCAGCGCAATGACAGGGGGCACTGGAAACACCATATATTTT
TRBV11-2	TRBJ2-1	TRBD1	many	CASSRTGTGHNEQFF	TGTGCCAGCAGCAGGACCGGGACAGGGCACAATGAGCAGTTCTTC
TRBV30	TRBJ1-1	-	many	CAWNRGGNTEAFF	TGTGCCTGGAACCGAGGGGGGAACACTGAAGCTTTCTTT
TRBV3-1	TRBJ1-1	-	many	CASSLGGDSLPFGAFF	TGTGCCAGCAGCCTGGGCGGGGACTCGCTCCCCTTCGGGGCTTTCTTT
TRBV5-1	TRBJ2-5	-	many	CASSAGLETQYF	TGCGCCAGCAGCGCGGGGCTCGAGACCCAGTACTTC
TRBV11-2	TRBJ2-7	-	many	CASSLQDFYEQYF	TGTGCCAGCAGCTTACAGGACTTCTACGAGCAGTACTTC
TRBV12-3/TRBV12-4	TRBJ2-3	TRBD2	few	CASSSNSGGAGTQYF	TGTGCCAGCAGTTCCAATAGCGGGGGGGCCGGCACGCAGTATTTT
TRBV10-1	TRBJ1-1	-	few	CASSESIEMNTEAFF	TGCGCCAGCAGTGAGTCAATAGAAATGAACACTGAAGCTTTCTTT
TRBV6-1	TRBJ2-2	TRBD2	-	CASSVSGGLSGELFF	TGTGCCAGCAGTGTTAGCGGGGGCCTATCCGGGGAGCTGTTTTTT
TRBV2	TRBJ2-7	-	many	CARGGSRHEQYF	TGTGCCAGAGGGGGGTCCAGACACGAGCAGTACTTC
TRBV6-2/TRBV6-3	TRBJ1-1	TRBD1	many	CASSTRTGGYTEAFF	TGTGCCAGCAGTACTCGGACAGGGGGCTACACTGAAGCTTTCTTT
TRBV2	TRBJ2-1	-	few	CASRNNNEQFF	TGTGCCAGCAGGAATAACAATGAGCAGTTCTTC
TRBV6-5	TRBJ1-2	-	-	CASSYFETPYGYTF	TGTGCCAGCAGTTATTTCGAAACCCCTTATGGCTACACCTTC
TRBV20-1	TRBJ2-3	TRBD2	many	CSAFLADSTDTQYF	TGCAGTGCTTTTCTAGCGGACAGCACAGATACGCAGTATTTT
TRBV20-1	TRBJ1-2	-	few	CSARDLRPTNYGYTF	TGCAGTGCTAGAGATTTGCGTCCCACTAACTATGGCTACACCTTC
TRBV20-1	TRBJ1-5	-	-	CSAGDGESRGNQPQHF	TGCAGTGCTGGGGACGGCGAATCGCGCGGCAATCAGCCCCAGCATTTT
TRBV20-1	TRBJ2-4	-	-	CSAEQRAKNIQYF	TGCAGTGCGGAACAGCGAGCCAAAAACATTCAGTACTTC
TRBV5-1	TRBJ1-2	TRBD1	many	CASGQPGQLPGGYTF	TGCGCCAGCGGACAGCCGGGACAGCTTCCGGGGGGCTACACCTTC
TRBV29-1	TRBJ1-2	-	-	CSVDSTGAYGYTF	TGCAGCGTTGATTCTACGGGGGCCTATGGCTACACCTTC
TRBV18	TRBJ2-3	-	many	CASSPRSQNTQYF	TGTGCCAGCTCACCCAGGAGTCAGAATACGCAGTATTTT
TRBV13	TRBJ1-2	-	few	CASSLARVYGYTF	TGTGCCAGCAGCTTGGCCAGGGTCTATGGCTACACCTTC
TRBV11-2	TRBJ1-2	-	few	CASSLDAGRGGYTF	TGTGCCAGCAGCCTGGATGCAGGGCGGGGGGGCTACACCTTC
TRBV6-1	TRBJ1-1	-	-	CASSPMGTEAFF	TGTGCCAGCAGTCCGATGGGCACTGAAGCTTTCTTT
TRBV4-1	TRBJ1-1	-	-	CASSPQYDTEAFF	TGCGCCAGCAGCCCCCAATATGACACTGAAGCTTTCTTT
TRBV20-1	TRBJ1-1	-	many	CSARDKRTEAFF	TGCAGTGCTAGAGATAAGAGGACTGAAGCTTTCTTT
TRBV2	TRBJ1-6	TRBD1	-	CASSRAGQGNNSPLHF	TGTGCCAGCAGTCGAGCCGGACAGGGGAATAATTCACCCCTCCACTTT
TRBV24-1	TRBJ2-2	-	few	CATSDLPGHQENTGELFF	TGTGCCACCAGTGATTTGCCGGGACATCAAGAGAACACCGGGGAGCTGTTTTTT
TRBV7-6	TRBJ2-7	-	few	CASSSLAGSSYEQYF	TGTGCCAGCAGCTCCCTCGCAGGTAGCTCCTACGAGCAGTACTTC
TRBV18	TRBJ2-1	-	many	CASSPRITRGDEQFF	TGTGCCAGCTCACCACGTATCACCAGGGGCGATGAGCAGTTCTTC
TRBV12-3/TRBV12-4	TRBJ1-2	-	many	CASSLDPAYGYTF	TGTGCCAGCAGTTTAGACCCAGCCTATGGCTACACCTTC
TRBV5-1	TRBJ2-1	-	many	CASSPLTATDNEQFF	TGCGCCAGCAGTCCCTTAACTGCTACCGACAATGAGCAGTTCTTC
TRBV19	TRBJ2-2	-	-	CASSRGGERGTGELFF	TGTGCCAGTAGTAGAGGGGGAGAGAGGGGCACCGGGGAGCTGTTTTTT
TRBV7-9	TRBJ1-6	-	many	CASSLAGGVNSPLHF	TGTGCCAGCAGCTTAGCGGGAGGGGTCAATTCACCCCTCCACTTT
TRBV11-2	TRBJ1-1	-	few	CASSSRLAGGPSTEAFF	TGTGCCAGCAGCTCAAGACTAGCGGGGGGGCCTAGCACTGAAGCTTTCTTT